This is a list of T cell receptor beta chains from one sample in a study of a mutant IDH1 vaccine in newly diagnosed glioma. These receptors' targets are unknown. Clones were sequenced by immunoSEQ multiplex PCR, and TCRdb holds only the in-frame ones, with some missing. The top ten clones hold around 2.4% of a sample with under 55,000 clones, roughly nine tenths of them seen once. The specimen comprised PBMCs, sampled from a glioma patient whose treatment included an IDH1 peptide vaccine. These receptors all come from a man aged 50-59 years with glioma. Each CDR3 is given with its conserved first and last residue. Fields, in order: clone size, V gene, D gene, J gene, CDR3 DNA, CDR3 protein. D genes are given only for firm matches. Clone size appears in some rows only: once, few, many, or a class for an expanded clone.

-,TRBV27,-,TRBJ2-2,TGTGCCAGCAGTTCCCGACGGGGGAACACCGGGGAGCTGTTTTTT,CASSSRRGNTGELFF
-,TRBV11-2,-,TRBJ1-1,TGTGCCAGCAGCTTAGGACAGCCGAACACTGAAGCTTTCTTT,CASSLGQPNTEAFF
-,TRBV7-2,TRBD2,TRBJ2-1,TGTGCCAGCAGCCAGGGGAGCGGGGGCTTAGGGGAGCAGTTCTTC,CASSQGSGGLGEQFF
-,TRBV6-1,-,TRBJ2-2,TGTGCCAGCAGTGTGGACAGTCTTACCTCCGGGGAGCTGTTTTTT,CASSVDSLTSGELFF
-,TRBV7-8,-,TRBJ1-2,TGTGCCAGCAGCCCCGGCCCAAGGGACTATGGCTACACCTTC,CASSPGPRDYGYTF
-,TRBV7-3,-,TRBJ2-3,TGTGCCAGCAGCTTAAGACCTTTGAGGGGCACAGATACGCAGTATTTT,CASSLRPLRGTDTQYF
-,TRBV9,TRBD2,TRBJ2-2,TGTGCCAGCAGCGTTTCCGGGACTAGCGGGGTCACCGGGGAGCTGTTTTTT,CASSVSGTSGVTGELFF
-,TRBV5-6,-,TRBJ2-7,TGTGCCAGCAGCTTGTTCCCCTCCTACGAGCAGTACTTC,CASSLFPSYEQYF
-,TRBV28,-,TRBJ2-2,TGTGCCAGCAGTTTAGGAGGGACGGCGAACACCGGGGAGCTGTTTTTT,CASSLGGTANTGELFF
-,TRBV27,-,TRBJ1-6,TGTGCCAGCAGTCCGAGACCTGGAAAATTACGGGATTCACCCCTCCACTTT,CASSPRPGKLRDSPLHF
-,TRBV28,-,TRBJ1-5,TGTGCCAGCAGTTTAAATCAGAACAATCAGCCCCAGCATTTT,CASSLNQNNQPQHF
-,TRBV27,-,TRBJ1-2,TGTGCCAGCAGTCTACAACCTAACTATGGCTACACCTTC,CASSLQPNYGYTF
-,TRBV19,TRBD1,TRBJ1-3,TGTGCCAGTAGTATCCGGACAGGGAGAAACACCATATATTTT,CASSIRTGRNTIYF
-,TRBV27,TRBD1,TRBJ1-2,TGTGCCAGCAGTTCCCACAGGGGGCGAGGCTACACCTTC,CASSSHRGRGYTF
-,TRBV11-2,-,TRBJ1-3,TGTGCCAGCAGCTCGCAGACCCACTCTGGAAACACCATATATTTT,CASSSQTHSGNTIYF
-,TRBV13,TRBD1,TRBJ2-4,TGTGCCAGCAGCTTCCGACAGGGGGCGAGGGAAAACATTCAGTACTTC,CASSFRQGARENIQYF
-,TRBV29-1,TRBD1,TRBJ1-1,TGCAGCGTTGGGTACAGGGGTGGGAACACTGAAGCTTTCTTT,CSVGYRGGNTEAFF
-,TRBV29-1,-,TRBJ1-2,TGCAGCGCCCGGCGGGCGGGGGGCTATGGCTACACCTTC,CSARRAGGYGYTF
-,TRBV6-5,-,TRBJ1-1,TGTGCCAGCACCAACGCCCCGGGGACTGAAGCTTTCTTT,CASTNAPGTEAFF
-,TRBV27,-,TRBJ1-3,TGTGCCAGCAGTTTGAGAAGCGGGAACACCATATATTTT,CASSLRSGNTIYF
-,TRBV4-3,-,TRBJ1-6,TGCGCCAGCAGCCACCATACGACAAAGAGTGATTCACCCCTCCACTTT,CASSHHTTKSDSPLHF
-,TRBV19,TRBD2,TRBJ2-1,TGTGCCAGTAGTGTGGGGGGGGACTACAATGAGCAGTTCTTC,CASSVGGDYNEQFF
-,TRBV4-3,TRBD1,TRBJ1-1,TGCGCCAGCAGCCGCCAGGGGAGAGGGGGCCCCCACCCGAACACTGAAGCTTTCTTT,CASSRQGRGGPHPNTEAFF
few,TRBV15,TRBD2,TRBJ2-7,TGTGCCACCAGCAGAGTGCGACTAGCGGGTCAGCAGGGGGAGCAGTACTTC,CATSRVRLAGQQGEQYF
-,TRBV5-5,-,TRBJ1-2,TGTGCCAGCAGCTACAGTACTAACTATGGCTACACCTTC,CASSYSTNYGYTF
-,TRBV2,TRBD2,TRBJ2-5,TGTGCCAGCAGCCTGAGGACTAGAACACTAAGAGAGACCCAGTACTTC,CASSLRTRTLRETQYF
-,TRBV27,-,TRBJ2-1,TGTGCCAGCAGTTTTTCCGGGACGCCCGTCGAGCAGTTCTTC,CASSFSGTPVEQFF
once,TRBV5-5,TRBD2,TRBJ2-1,TGTGCCAGCAGCTTTCTGGCTAGACTAGCGGGGTACAATGAGCAGTTCTTC,CASSFLARLAGYNEQFF
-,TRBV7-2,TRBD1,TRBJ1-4,TGTGCCAGCAGCTTTGGGACAGGGGGTGAAAAACTGTTTTTT,CASSFGTGGEKLFF
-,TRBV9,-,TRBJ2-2,TGTGCCAGCAGCCCCAACTCGGGGTACAACCCCGGGGAGCTGTTTTTT,CASSPNSGYNPGELFF
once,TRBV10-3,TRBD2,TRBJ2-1,TGTGCCATCACCCCTGGGACTAGCGGTTACAATGAGCAGTTCTTC,CAITPGTSGYNEQFF
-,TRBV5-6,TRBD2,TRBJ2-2,TGTGCCAGCAGCTCCCTTCGGTCACGGGAGGGACTCACCGGGGAGCTGTTTTTT,CASSSLRSREGLTGELFF
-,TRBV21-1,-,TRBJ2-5,TGTGCCAGCGTCTATCGGACCCAGTACTTC,CASVYRTQYF
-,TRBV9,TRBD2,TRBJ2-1,TGTGCCAGCAGCGCCTCTGGGAGGGACGGGAATGAGCAGTTCTTC,CASSASGRDGNEQFF
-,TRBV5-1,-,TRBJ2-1,TGCGCCAGCAGCTTAAATCCCGCATCGAAGGGTGAGCAGTTCTTC,CASSLNPASKGEQFF
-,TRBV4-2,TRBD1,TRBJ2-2,TGTGCCAGCAGCCAAGAGGCTACAGGGGTGCCCGGGGAGCTGTTTTTT,CASSQEATGVPGELFF
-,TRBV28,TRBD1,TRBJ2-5,TGTGCCAGCAGTTTATCGCGGGCAGGGGGTGAGACCCAGTACTTC,CASSLSRAGGETQYF
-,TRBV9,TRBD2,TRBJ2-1,TGTGCCAGCAGTGGGACCGGGACTAGCCGGGTGGATGAGCAGTTCTTC,CASSGTGTSRVDEQFF
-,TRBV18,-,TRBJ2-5,TGTGCCAGCTCACCGGTCAGGGCCGCGGAGACCCAGTACTTC,CASSPVRAAETQYF
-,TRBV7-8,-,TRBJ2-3,TGTGCCAGCAGCACCTCAACAGATACGCAGTATTTT,CASSTSTDTQYF
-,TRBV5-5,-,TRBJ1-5,TGTGCCAGCAGCTTGGGGGCTCTGGCAGCTCAAAGTCAGCCCCAGCATTTT,CASSLGALAAQSQPQHF
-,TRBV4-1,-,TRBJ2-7,TGCGCCAGCAGCCAAGACTCCATCGAGGACCAGCAGTACTTC,CASSQDSIEDQQYF
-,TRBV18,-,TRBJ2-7,TGTGCCAGCTCACCAACGGCGGGACGTTCCTACGAGCAGTACTTC,CASSPTAGRSYEQYF
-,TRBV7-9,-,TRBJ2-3,TGTGCCAGCAGCCGTCGTGGGCGGGAACGCACAGATACGCAGTATTTT,CASSRRGRERTDTQYF
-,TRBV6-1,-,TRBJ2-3,TGTGCCAGCGGACAAAGAGAGACAGATACGCAGTATTTT,CASGQRETDTQYF
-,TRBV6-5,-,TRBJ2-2,TGTGCCAGCACCAGACGGCCAAACACCGGGGAGCTGTTTTTT,CASTRRPNTGELFF
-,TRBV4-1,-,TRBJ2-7,TGCGCCAGCAGCCAAGATCTTAGGGGTTACGAGCAGTACTTC,CASSQDLRGYEQYF
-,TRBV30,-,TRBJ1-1,TGTGCCTGGACCAGGGGTGGCGGTGAAGCTTTCTTT,CAWTRGGGEAFF
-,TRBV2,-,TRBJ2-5,TGTGCCAGCAGGATCCAGGGTTACGAGACCCAGTACTTC,CASRIQGYETQYF
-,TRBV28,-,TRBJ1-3,TGTGCCAGCACCCCTAGTGGTTCGGGAAACACCATATATTTT,CASTPSGSGNTIYF
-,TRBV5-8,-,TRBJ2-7,TGTGCCAGCAGCTTTGGCCAGGCTTTGCAGTACTTC,CASSFGQALQYF
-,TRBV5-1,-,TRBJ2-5,TGCGCCAGCAGGGGGCTTCAAGAGACCCAGTACTTC,CASRGLQETQYF
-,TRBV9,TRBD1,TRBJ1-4,TGTGCCAGCAGCCTAAGGGACAGAACTAATGAAAAACTGTTTTTT,CASSLRDRTNEKLFF
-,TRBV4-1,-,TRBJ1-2,TGCGCCAGCAGCCAACAGACGCGACAGCATGGCTACACCTTC,CASSQQTRQHGYTF